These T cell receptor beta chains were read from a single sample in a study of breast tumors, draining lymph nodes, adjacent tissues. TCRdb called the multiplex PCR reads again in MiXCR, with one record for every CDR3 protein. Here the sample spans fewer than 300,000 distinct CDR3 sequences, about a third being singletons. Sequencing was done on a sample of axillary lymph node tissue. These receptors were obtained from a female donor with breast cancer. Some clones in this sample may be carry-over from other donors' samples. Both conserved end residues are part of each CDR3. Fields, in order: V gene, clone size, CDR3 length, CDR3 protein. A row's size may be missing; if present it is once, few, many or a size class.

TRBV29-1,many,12,CSVRQVDNEQFF
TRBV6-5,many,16,CASSWVGAQDTGELFF
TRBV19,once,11,CASSEGTEAFF
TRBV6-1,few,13,CAIIPWVNTEAFF
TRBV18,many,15,CASSLGRGKSYEQYF
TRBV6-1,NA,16,CASSVLTGGRENTIYF
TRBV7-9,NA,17,CASSSAQGGVSNQPQHF
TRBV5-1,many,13,CASSLNGRETQYF
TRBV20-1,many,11,CSASLELEQYF
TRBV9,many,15,CASSVAEGGYNEQFF
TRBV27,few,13,CASSLLVQETQYF
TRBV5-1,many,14,CASSYRGGEYGYTF
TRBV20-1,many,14,CSARKQGIQETQYF
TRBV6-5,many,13,CASRGLAGGTQYF
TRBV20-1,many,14,CSARDSSAAETQYF
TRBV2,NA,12,CANRDSFYGYTF
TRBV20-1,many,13,CSATQGGNQPQHF
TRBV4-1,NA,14,CASSHTGERETQYF
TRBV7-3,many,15,CASSLAGTSYNEQFF
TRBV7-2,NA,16,CASSLTSGGGQETQYF
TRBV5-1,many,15,CASNRQTMNTGELFF